This record covers a single T cell receptor beta chain. TCRdb fed the RT-PCR reads into MiXCR, producing one record per CDR3 protein. The repertoire consists of about 540,000 distinct CDR3 sequences, with around a quarter occurring once and the leading ten covering 2.8%. The germline V gene encodes CDR1 MDHEN and CDR2 SYDVKM. Trimming removed 2 bases from V and 8 bases from J, with 8 bases in between. The CDR3 runs to 12 residues. The data belong to a study of response to subunit inactivated influenza vaccine. In addition, the sample was reused for a study of T cells expressing NK-cell markers. That paper adds: UMIs were included in TCR beta cDNA generated by 5'RACE template switching. Restriction of sorting to alpha-beta TCR T cells was accomplished in several experiments using an anti-gamma-delta TCR antibody. As a fraction of CD8+ T cells, dominant NKG2C+ clonotypes reached about 1.0-7.0% in six donors. The CD3+CD56-NKG2C+ fraction of a few donors was also led by these clonotypes. The study left the HCMV specificity of expanded NKG2C+ T cell clones unresolved.

This TCR derives from a man aged 45-65 years who received an inactivated influenza vaccine. This specimen consisted of CD4+ T cells sorted from PBMCs, obtained approximately 12 days after vaccination. The chain links TRBV28 to TRBJ2-3, with D unclear. CDR3 DNA: TGTGCCAGCAGTTTAGTGCGCGGTACGCAGTATTTT. It encodes CASSLVRGTQYF.